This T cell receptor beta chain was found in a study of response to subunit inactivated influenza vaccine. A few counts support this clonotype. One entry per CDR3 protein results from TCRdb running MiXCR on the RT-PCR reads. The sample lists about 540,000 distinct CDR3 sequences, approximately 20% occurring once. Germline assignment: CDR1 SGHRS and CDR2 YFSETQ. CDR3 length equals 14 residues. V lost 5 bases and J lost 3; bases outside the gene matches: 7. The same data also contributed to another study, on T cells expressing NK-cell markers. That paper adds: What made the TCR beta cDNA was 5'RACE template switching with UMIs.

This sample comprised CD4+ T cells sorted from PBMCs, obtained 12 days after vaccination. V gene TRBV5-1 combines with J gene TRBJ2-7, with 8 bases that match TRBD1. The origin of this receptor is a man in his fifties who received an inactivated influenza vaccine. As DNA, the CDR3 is TGCGCCAGCAGATTCGACAGGGGCTACTACGAGCAGTACTTC. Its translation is CASRFDRGYYEQYF.